This T cell receptor (beta chain) was sequenced for a study of blood T cell repertoires in COVID-19. Study summary: The United States, Italy and Spain were the sources of the acute and convalescent COVID-19 samples. PBMCs, B-cell-depleted T cells, or T cells provided the cDNA or gDNA that made up the material.

V dropped 2 bases and J dropped 4; count of bases not matched to a gene: 10. The CDR3 runs to 17 residues. Germline CDR1 is SGHVS and CDR2 is FQNEAQ. As processed by the authors: Estimated nucleated cell counts came from reference gene primer amplification. The table came from immunoSEQ multiplex PCR; TCRdb's copy has only in-frame clones and leaves some out. V and J calls and clone size follow that table, whereas D and trimming were derived from the DNA. The data show some 150,000 clones, 84% seen once. Sequencing was carried out using peripheral blood. The J gene is TRBJ2-5, the V gene TRBV7-8; TRBD1 agrees at 10 bases. This clonotype was obtained from a woman in her fifties or sixties in a cohort sampled during active or convalescent COVID-19. Here the CDR3 DNA reads TGTGCCAGCAGCTTATCCGGGACAGGGGCTTTAGGAGAGACCCAGTACTTC. Translated: CASSLSGTGALGETQYF.